This T cell receptor beta chain appears in the sequencing data of a study of T cells in localized non-small cell lung cancer. Study conclusions and caveats: Median around 56 top-100 tumor clones were shared with paired adjacent lung.

This clone has a handful of counts. The target antigen is unknown. The CDR3 consists of 15 residues. Germline loops: CDR1 SGHRS, CDR2 YFSETQ. V gave up 0 bases and J gave up 5 bases; unmatched junction bases: 6. Sequencing was performed with immunoSEQ multiplex PCR; in TCRdb, only in-frame clones are kept and a portion is missing. The sample has under 3,000 clones, roughly two fifths seen once. The receptor's source is a male donor aged 60 or over with stage I squamous cell lung carcinoma. The chain couples TRBV5-1 to TRBJ2-7; 9 bases agree with TRBD1. The sample in question was lung tumor tissue, obtained before any cancer treatment. CDR3 nucleotides: TGCGCCAGCAGCTTGGCCGGGACAGGGTTCAACGAGCAGTACTTC. Translation gives CASSLAGTGFNEQYF.